The 25 T cell receptor beta chains reported below all come from one sample, sequenced in a study of T cells in Graves' hyperthyroidism and ophthalmopathy. It was RNA transcripts that yielded the amplified TCR beta CDR3 regions. The TCR CDR3 was amplified in a first-round RT-PCR using the HTBI primer set. One entry per CDR3 protein results from TCRdb running MiXCR on the multiplex PCR reads. The repertoire holds over 150,000 distinct CDR3 sequences, with about a sixth as singletons. Sequenced input: blood. The receptors originated from a woman aged 45-65 years with Graves' hyperthyroidism.

This clonotype has a count of ten or more. The chain couples TRBV7-9 to TRBJ2-1; D may be TRBD2 (7 bases). Between the trimmed V and J ends, which lost 6 bases and 12 bases, there was a span of 9 bases. Germline CDR1 reads SEHNR; CDR2 reads FQNEAQ (reference sequence). The CDR3 totals 10 residues. The CDR3 DNA is TGTGCCAGCAGGAGGGGGGGGCAGTTCTTC. It is translated as CASRRGGQFF.

V gene TRBV9 combines with J gene TRBJ2-7; 9 bases map to TRBD1. Germline V gives CDR1 SGDLS, CDR2 YYNGEE. J gave up 2 bases and V 0 bases, and 6 bases lay outside the gene matches. The CDR3 is 16 amino acids. CDR3 bases: TGTGCCAGCAGCGTAGGAGGGACAGGGAGAACCTACGAGCAGTACTTC. Translation: CASSVGGTGRTYEQYF. The full variable domain, in which reference TRBV9 and TRBJ2-7 provide the parts outside the CDR3, is DSGVTQTPKHLITATGQRVTLRCSPRSGDLSVYWYQQSLDQGLQFLIQYYNGEERAKGNILERFSAQQFPDLHSELNLSSLELGDSALYFCASSVGGTGRTYEQYFGPGTRLTVT.

This clonotype was recorded many times. This rearrangement joins TRBV20-1 to TRBJ1-5, with unresolved D. Germline V gene data show CDR1 as DFQATT and CDR2 as SNEGSKA (reference sequence). Trimming left V 0 bases short and J 6 bases short, with 6 bases between. The CDR3 is 12 residues long. DNA of the CDR3: TGCAGTGCTAGAGATCCTACTCAGCCCCAGCATTTT. This gives the protein CSARDPTQPQHF.

The gene calls are TRBV19 and TRBJ1-2; 7 nucleotides align to TRBD1. The germline gives CDR1 LNHDA, CDR2 SQIVND (reference sequence). The CDR3 consists of 15 residues. The trim removed 0 bases at V and 5 bases at J, leaving 6 bases unmatched. CDR3 sequence reads: CASSIDPGTVYGYTF. CDR3 coding DNA: TGTGCCAGTAGTATAGATCCCGGGACAGTTTATGGCTACACCTTC.

There are many counts of this clonotype. V usage is TRBV2 and J usage is TRBJ1-5; 9 bases agree with TRBD1. Germline V gene lookup returns CDR1 SNHLY and CDR2 FYNNEI. V lost 5 bases and J lost 3; bases outside the gene matches: 5. The CDR3 is made up of 15 amino acids. The CDR3 loop is CASSPGTGTNQPQHF. CDR3 bases: TGTGCCAGCAGTCCCGGGACAGGGACCAATCAGCCCCAGCATTTT.

Comment on this clonotype: A much larger clone lies a single base off, so this may be a read error. V is TRBV9 and J is TRBJ2-3; TRBD1 might be the D (6 bases). The V end lost 6 bases, the J end lost 1 base, and 12 bases lay between the germline ends. Germline V gene lookup returns CDR1 SGDLS and CDR2 YYNGEE. The CDR3 is made up of 14 amino acids. CDR3 coding DNA: TGTGCCAGCATCACGCGGACAGGCACAGATACGCAGTATTTT. It encodes CASITRTGTDTQYF.

This clonotype was counted at least ten times. This rearrangement joins TRBV28 to TRBJ2-1; a possible D gene is TRBD2 (6 bases). The length of the CDR3 is 14 residues. V lost 3 bases and J 5 bases, leaving 11 bases between the germline ends. Germline CDR1 and CDR2: MDHEN and SYDVKM. The CDR3 loop is CASSFREFDNEQFF. DNA for the CDR3: TGTGCCAGCAGTTTTCGGGAGTTCGACAATGAGCAGTTCTTC.

This clonotype was seen more than once but under ten times. The V call is TRBV11-3, the J call TRBJ1-2, with D unclear. The CDR3 length is 15 residues. Germline CDR1 is SGHNT and CDR2 is YENEEA. Trimming cost V 5 bases and J 1 base, with 14 bases left between them. The CDR3 is CASSSWSAHNYGYTF. CDR3 nucleotide sequence: TGTGCCAGCAGCAGTTGGAGTGCCCATAACTATGGCTACACCTTC.

This clonotype was seen more than once but under ten times. The chain joins TRBV2 to TRBJ1-6; no clear D. The germline V gene has CDR1 SNHLY and CDR2 FYNNEI. This CDR3 is built from 13 residues. V was shortened by 7 bases and J by 5 bases, with 9 bases between the two germline ends. The CDR3 region has the DNA TGTGCCAGCAATCTCAGACATAATTCACCCCTCCACTTT. This sequence encodes CASNLRHNSPLHF.

This clonotype was detected ten times or more. V is TRBV28 and J is TRBJ2-7, with TRBD2 matching 8 bases. This CDR3 comprises 14 residues. Looked up from germline, CDR1 is MDHEN and CDR2 is SYDVKM. With 4 bases clipped from V and 4 bases from J, the junction kept 6 bases outside the gene matches. The CDR3 loop is CASSSSGRGYEQYF. The CDR3 DNA reads as TGTGCCAGCAGTTCCAGCGGGAGAGGGTACGAGCAGTACTTC.

This clonotype was seen repeatedly, ten times or more. The chain links TRBV7-9 to TRBJ2-3, with 9 bases matching TRBD1. This CDR3 contains 17 residues. Germline lookup yields CDR1 SEHNR and CDR2 FQNEAQ (reference sequence). V gave up 0 bases and J gave up 2 bases; unmatched junction bases: 6. This CDR3 is CASSLANRGQVTDTQYF. The CDR3 DNA reads as TGTGCCAGCAGCTTAGCGAACAGGGGGCAGGTCACAGATACGCAGTATTTT.

A few counts support this clonotype. This chain connects TRBV5-6 to TRBJ2-6; maybe TRBD2 (5 bases). Per the germline V gene, CDR1 is SGHDT and CDR2 is YYEEEE. The CDR3 covers 17 residues. Deletions cut 5 bases from V and 4 bases from J, with 19 bases between. CDR3 amino acids: CASSWGETRRGANVLTF. CDR3 sequence (DNA): TGTGCCAGCAGTTGGGGAGAAACCCGTCGGGGGGCCAACGTCCTGACTTTC.

This clonotype was counted ten times or more. The genes are TRBV27 and TRBJ1-6; possibly TRBD1 for D (5 bases). V dropped 6 bases and J dropped 2 bases, with 14 bases sitting between them. Germline-derived CDR1 and CDR2 are MNHEY and SMNVEV (reference sequence). This CDR3 is 16 amino acids long. Written as DNA, the CDR3 is TGTGCCAGCAGAACGACAGCCACAACCTATAATTCACCCCTCCACTTT. The encoded protein is CASRTTATTYNSPLHF.

The table lists this clonotype with many counts. DNA of the CDR3: TGTGCCAGCAGCCTATCGGGAGTCAATGAGCAGTTCTTC. Its translation is CASSLSGVNEQFF. V usage is TRBV28 and J usage is TRBJ2-1, with D maybe TRBD2 (6 bases). Trimming pared 6 bases from V and 6 bases from J, leaving 12 bases between. This CDR3 comprises 13 residues. CDR1 and CDR2 (germline): MDHEN, SYDVKM.

In this sample, this clonotype turned up many times. The genes are TRBV12-5 and TRBJ1-4; D is unresolved. The CDR3 is made up of 12 amino acids. Germline-derived CDR1 and CDR2 are LGHNT and FRNRAP. V gave up 2 bases and J gave up 6 bases, with 4 bases separating them. CDR3: CASGLPYEKLFF. CDR3 nucleotides: TGTGCTAGTGGTTTGCCTTATGAAAAACTGTTTTTT.

This clonotype was counted many times. The chain joins TRBV7-2 to TRBJ2-1; 7 bases map to TRBD2. The CDR3 consists of 14 residues. The germline V gene has CDR1 SGHTA and CDR2 FQGNSA. V trimming: 1 base; J trimming: 7 bases; junction bases outside the gene matches: 4. CDR3 nucleotide sequence: TGTGCCAGCAGCTTAGTGCGGGAGCTTAATGAGCAGTTCTTC. It encodes CASSLVRELNEQFF.

At least ten counts were recorded for this clonotype. The rearrangement joins TRBV6-1 to TRBJ1-5; D gene uncertain. This CDR3 is built from 15 residues. From germline, CDR1 is MNHNS and CDR2 SASEGT. V was pared by 7 bases and J by 4 bases, with 17 bases between. The CDR3 DNA follows: TGTGCCAGCAAAACCCAGACTTCCACAAATCAGCCCCAGCATTTT. This codes for CASKTQTSTNQPQHF.

This clonotype was observed many times. The chain carries TRBV12-3 or TRBV12-4 and TRBJ1-1; 9 nucleotides match TRBD1. The CDR3 consists of 16 residues. V gave up 3 bases and J gave up 1 base; unmatched junction bases: 6. This CDR3 reads CASSLGQGFTNTEAFF. CDR3 DNA sequence: TGTGCCAGCAGTTTGGGACAGGGCTTCACGAACACTGAAGCTTTCTTT.

This clonotype was seen a handful of times. V and J are TRBV14 and TRBJ2-3, with 10 bases that match TRBD2. CDR1 is SGHDN, CDR2 FVKESK, per germline. The CDR3 runs 15 residues. V shed 3 bases, J shed 6 bases, and the junction held 6 bases outside the gene matches. Written as DNA, the CDR3 is TGTGCCAGCAGCCAGAGCGGGAGGGCCATGGATACGCAGTATTTT. Its protein is CASSQSGRAMDTQYF.

There are many counts of this clonotype. The CDR3 loop reads CSARPGPGGNSEAFF. CDR3 DNA: TGCAGTGCTAGGCCGGGACCCGGGGGAAATTCTGAAGCTTTCTTT. The V gene is TRBV20-1, the J gene TRBJ1-1, with TRBD1 as a possible D gene (5 bases). Trimming took 3 bases from V and 6 from J, leaving 20 bases between them. CDR3 length: 15 residues. Per the germline V gene, CDR1 is DFQATT and CDR2 is SNEGSKA (reference sequence).

This clonotype was counted at least ten times. The chain is built from TRBV11-2 and TRBJ1-2, with D tentatively TRBD1 (6 bases). Germline values: CDR1 SGHAT, CDR2 FQNNGV. With 5 bases removed from V and 3 bases from J, the gap between germline ends came to 10 bases. The CDR3 is 13 amino acids. CDR3 loop: CASSQDRDYGYTF. As DNA, the CDR3 is TGTGCCAGCAGCCAGGACAGAGACTATGGCTACACCTTC.

In this sample, this clonotype turned up a few times. The J gene is TRBJ2-3, the V gene TRBV15; perhaps TRBD1 as D (5 bases). Trimming stripped 0 bases from V and 1 base from J, with 14 bases between. Germline assignment: CDR1 LNHNV and CDR2 YYDKDF (reference sequence). The CDR3 is made up of 17 amino acids. The CDR3 DNA reads as TGTGCCACCAGCAGAGAGCCCCAGGGTCGGGGCACAGATACGCAGTATTTT. Translation gives CATSREPQGRGTDTQYF. Supplemented by reference TRBV15 and TRBJ2-3, the full variable domain reads DAMVIQNPRYQVTQFGKPVTLSCSQTLNHNVMYWYQQKSSQAPKLLFHYYDKDFNNEADTPDNFQSRRPNTSFCFLDIRSPGLGDTAMYLCATSREPQGRGTDTQYFGPGTRLTVL.

This clonotype was detected only a few times. A much larger clone sits a single nucleotide away, making a read error possible. The chain joins TRBV11-3 to TRBJ2-1; 8 nucleotides line up with TRBD2. This CDR3 region has 15 residues. Germline-derived CDR1 and CDR2 are SGHNT and YENEEA. Losses at the gene ends were 2 bases for V and 1 base for J; bases not matched to a gene: 1. The CDR3 nucleotides are TGTGCCAGCAGCTTAACGGGAGGGTCCTACAATGAGCAGTTCTTC. Translation gives CASSLTGGSYNEQFF. Based on the CDR3 plus reference TRBV11-3 and TRBJ2-1, the full variable domain is EAGVVQSPRYKIIEKKQPVAFWCNPISGHNTLYWYLQNLGQGPELLIRYENEEAVDDSQLPKDRFSAERLKGVDSTLKIQPAELGDSAVYLCASSLTGGSYNEQFFGPGTRLTVL.

This clonotype came up many times. The chain joins TRBV11-2 to TRBJ2-3; D call uncertain. Trimming cost V 2 bases and J 4 bases, with 7 bases left between them. This CDR3 region has 13 residues. Germline V gives CDR1 SGHAT, CDR2 FQNNGV. CDR3 residues: CASSLQVSDTQYF. The CDR3 coding sequence is TGTGCCAGCAGCTTACAGGTTTCAGATACGCAGTATTTT. Variable domain in full (rest from reference TRBV11-2 and TRBJ2-3): EAGVAQSPRYKIIEKRQSVAFWCNPISGHATLYWYQQILGQGPKLLIQFQNNGVVDDSQLPKDRFSAERLKGVDSTLKIQPAKLEDSAVYLCASSLQVSDTQYFGPGTRLTVL.

This clonotype was found many times. The gene calls are TRBV30 and TRBJ1-2; TRBD1 aligns across 12 bases. This CDR3 comprises 15 residues. Germline V gene lookup returns CDR1 GTSNPN and CDR2 SVGIG (reference sequence). V dropped 4 bases and J dropped 6; count of bases not matched to a gene: 9. CDR3 amino acids: CAWKAPGTGGDGYTF. The CDR3 region has the DNA TGTGCCTGGAAGGCCCCCGGGACAGGGGGCGATGGCTACACCTTC.